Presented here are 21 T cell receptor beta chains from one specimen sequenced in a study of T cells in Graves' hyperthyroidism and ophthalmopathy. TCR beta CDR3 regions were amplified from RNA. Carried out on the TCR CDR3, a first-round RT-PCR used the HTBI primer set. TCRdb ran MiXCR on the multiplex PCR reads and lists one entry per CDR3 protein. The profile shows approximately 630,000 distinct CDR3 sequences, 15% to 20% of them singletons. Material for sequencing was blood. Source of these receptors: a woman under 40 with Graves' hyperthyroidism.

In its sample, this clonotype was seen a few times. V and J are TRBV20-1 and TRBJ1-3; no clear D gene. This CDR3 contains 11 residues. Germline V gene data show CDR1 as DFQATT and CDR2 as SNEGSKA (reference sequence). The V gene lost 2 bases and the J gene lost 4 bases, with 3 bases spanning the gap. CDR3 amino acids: CSARQGNTIYF. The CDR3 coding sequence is TGCAGTGCTAGACAGGGAAACACCATATATTTT.

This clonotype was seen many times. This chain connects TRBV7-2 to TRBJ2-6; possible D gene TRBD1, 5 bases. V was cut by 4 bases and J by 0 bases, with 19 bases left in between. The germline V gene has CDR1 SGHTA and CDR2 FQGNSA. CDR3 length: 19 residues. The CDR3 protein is CASSSILLTELSGANVLTF. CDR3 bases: TGTGCCAGCAGCTCGATTCTTCTGACAGAACTCTCTGGGGCCAACGTCCTGACTTTC.

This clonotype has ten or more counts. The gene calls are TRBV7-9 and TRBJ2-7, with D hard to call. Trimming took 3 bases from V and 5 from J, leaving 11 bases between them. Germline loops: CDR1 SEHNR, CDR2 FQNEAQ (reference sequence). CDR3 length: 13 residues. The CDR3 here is CASSLTRIDEQYF. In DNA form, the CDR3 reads TGTGCCAGCAGCTTGACACGGATCGACGAGCAGTACTTC. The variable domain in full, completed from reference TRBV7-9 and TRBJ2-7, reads DTGVSQNPRHKITKRGQNVTFRCDPISEHNRLYWYRQTLGQGPEFLTYFQNEAQLEKSRLLSDRFSAERPKGSFSTLEIQRTEQGDSAMYLCASSLTRIDEQYFGPGTRLTVT.

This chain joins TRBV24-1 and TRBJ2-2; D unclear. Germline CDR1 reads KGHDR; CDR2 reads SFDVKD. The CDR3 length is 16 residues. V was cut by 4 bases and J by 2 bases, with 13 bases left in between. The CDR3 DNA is TGTGCCACCAGTGAAACTGTCGACTCAAACACCGGGGAGCTGTTTTTT. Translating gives CATSETVDSNTGELFF.

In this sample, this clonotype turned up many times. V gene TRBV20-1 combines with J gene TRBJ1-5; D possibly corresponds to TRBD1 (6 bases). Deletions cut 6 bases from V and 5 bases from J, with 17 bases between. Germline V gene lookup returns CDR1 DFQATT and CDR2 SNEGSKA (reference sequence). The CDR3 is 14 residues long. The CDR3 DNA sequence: TGCAGTGCCCTCAATAAGGGGGAGTATCAGCCCCAGCATTTT. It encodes CSALNKGEYQPQHF.

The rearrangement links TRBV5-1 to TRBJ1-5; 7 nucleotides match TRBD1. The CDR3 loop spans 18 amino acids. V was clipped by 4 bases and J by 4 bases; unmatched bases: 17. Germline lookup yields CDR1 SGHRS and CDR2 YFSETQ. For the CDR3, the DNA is TGCGCCAGCAGCGTAGGGACAGCTACTTTAGGGGGAAATCAGCCCCAGCATTTT. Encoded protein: CASSVGTATLGGNQPQHF.

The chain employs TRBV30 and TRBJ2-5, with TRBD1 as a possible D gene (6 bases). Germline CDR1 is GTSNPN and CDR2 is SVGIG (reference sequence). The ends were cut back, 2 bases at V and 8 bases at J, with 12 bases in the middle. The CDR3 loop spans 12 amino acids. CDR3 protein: CAWSTGHQTQYF. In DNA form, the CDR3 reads TGTGCCTGGAGTACGGGACATCAAACCCAGTACTTC.

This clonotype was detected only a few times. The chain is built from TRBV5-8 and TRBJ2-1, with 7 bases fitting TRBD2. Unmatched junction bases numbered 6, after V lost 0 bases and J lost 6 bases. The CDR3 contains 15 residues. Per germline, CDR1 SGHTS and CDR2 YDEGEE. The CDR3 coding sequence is TGTGCCAGCAGCTTGGCGGGAGGTATCCGCAATGAGCAGTTCTTC. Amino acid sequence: CASSLAGGIRNEQFF.

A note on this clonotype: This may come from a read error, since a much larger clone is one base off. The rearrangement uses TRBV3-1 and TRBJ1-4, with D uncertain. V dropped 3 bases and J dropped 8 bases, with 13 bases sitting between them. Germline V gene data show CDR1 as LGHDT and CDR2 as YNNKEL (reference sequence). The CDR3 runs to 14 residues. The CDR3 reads CASSQRAPVEKLFF. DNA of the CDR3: TGTGCCAGCAGCCAGCGGGCCCCGGTCGAAAAACTGTTTTTT.

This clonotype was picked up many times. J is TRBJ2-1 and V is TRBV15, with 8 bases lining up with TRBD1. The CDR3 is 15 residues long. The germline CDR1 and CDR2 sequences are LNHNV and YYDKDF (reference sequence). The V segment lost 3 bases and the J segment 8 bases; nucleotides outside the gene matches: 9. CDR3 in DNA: TGTGCCACCAGCAGGACAGGGGAGGCCACGGATGAGCAGTTCTTC. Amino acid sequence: CATSRTGEATDEQFF.

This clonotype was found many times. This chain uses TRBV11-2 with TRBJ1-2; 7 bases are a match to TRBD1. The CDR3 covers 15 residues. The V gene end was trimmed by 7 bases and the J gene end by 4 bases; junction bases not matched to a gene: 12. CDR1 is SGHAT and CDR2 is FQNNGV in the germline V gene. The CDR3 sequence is CASTRQGIKLYGYTF. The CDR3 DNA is TGTGCCAGCACCCGACAGGGCATTAAGCTCTATGGCTACACCTTC.

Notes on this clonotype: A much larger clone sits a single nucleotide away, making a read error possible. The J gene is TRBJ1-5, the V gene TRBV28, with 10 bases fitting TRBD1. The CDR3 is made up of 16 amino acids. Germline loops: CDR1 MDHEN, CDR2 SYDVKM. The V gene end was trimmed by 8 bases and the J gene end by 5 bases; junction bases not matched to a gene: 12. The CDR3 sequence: CASGNPRGQGDQPQHF. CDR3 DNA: TGTGCCAGCGGCAATCCCCGAGGACAGGGGGATCAGCCCCAGCATTTT.

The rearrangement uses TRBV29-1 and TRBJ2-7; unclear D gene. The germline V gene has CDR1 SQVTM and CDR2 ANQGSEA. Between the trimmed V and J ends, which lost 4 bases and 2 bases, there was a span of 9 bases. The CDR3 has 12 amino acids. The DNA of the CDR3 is TGCAGCGTTGTGGCCATTACCTACGAGCAGTACTTC. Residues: CSVVAITYEQYF.

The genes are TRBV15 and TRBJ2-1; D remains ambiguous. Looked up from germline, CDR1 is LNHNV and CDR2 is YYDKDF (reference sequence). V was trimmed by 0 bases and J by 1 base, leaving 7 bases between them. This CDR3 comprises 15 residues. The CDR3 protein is CATSRDVQSYNEQFF. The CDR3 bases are TGTGCCACCAGCAGAGATGTACAATCCTACAATGAGCAGTTCTTC.

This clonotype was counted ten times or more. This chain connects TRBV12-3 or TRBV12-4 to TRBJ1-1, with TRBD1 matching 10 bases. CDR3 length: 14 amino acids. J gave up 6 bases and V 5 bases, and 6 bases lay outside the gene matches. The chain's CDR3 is CASSATGTGAEAFF. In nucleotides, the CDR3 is TGTGCCAGCAGTGCAACCGGGACAGGGGCTGAAGCTTTCTTT.

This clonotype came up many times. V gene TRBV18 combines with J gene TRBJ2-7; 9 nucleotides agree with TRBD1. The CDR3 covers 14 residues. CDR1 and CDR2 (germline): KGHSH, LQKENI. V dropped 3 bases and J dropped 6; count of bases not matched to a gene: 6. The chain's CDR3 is CASSPQQGAGEQYF. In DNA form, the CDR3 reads TGTGCCAGCTCACCTCAACAGGGGGCTGGCGAGCAGTACTTC.

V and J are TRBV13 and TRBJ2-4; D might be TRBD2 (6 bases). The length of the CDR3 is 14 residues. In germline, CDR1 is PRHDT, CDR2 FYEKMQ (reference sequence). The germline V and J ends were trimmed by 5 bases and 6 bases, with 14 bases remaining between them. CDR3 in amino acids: CASSPRGVRNIQYF. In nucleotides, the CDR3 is TGTGCCAGCAGCCCCCGCGGGGTCCGAAACATTCAGTACTTC.

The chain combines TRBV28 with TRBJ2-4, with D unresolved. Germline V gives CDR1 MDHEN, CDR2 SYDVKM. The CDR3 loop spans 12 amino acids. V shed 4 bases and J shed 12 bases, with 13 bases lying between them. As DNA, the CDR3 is TGTGCCAGCAGTTCCCCCGTCGAGTCTCAGTACTTC. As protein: CASSSPVESQYF. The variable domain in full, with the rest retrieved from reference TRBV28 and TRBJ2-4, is DVKVTQSSRYLVKRTGEKVFLECVQDMDHENMFWYRQDPGLGLRLIYFSYDVKMKEKGDIPEGYSVSREKKERFSLILESASTNQTSMYLCASSSPVESQYFGAGTRLSVL.

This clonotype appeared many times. CDR3: CSADSGLTGTDTQYF. CDR3 DNA sequence: TGCAGTGCTGATTCAGGACTAACCGGCACAGATACGCAGTATTTT. This chain joins TRBV20-1 and TRBJ2-3, with a tentative D call TRBD2 (6 bases). This CDR3 has 15 amino acids. Germline V gene lookup returns CDR1 DFQATT and CDR2 SNEGSKA (reference sequence). V shed 5 bases and J shed 1 base, with 16 bases lying between them.

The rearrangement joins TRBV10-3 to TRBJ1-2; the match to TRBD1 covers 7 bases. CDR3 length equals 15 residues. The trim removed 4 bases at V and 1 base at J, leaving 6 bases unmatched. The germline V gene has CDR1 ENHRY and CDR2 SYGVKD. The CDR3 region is CAISGGDSLNYGYTF. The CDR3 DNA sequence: TGTGCCATCAGTGGGGGGGACAGTCTTAACTATGGCTACACCTTC.

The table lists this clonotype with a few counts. The CDR3 spells CASSYPTGSDQPQHF. The DNA for the CDR3 is TGTGCCAGCAGTTACCCGACAGGATCGGATCAGCCCCAGCATTTT. V gene TRBV6-5 combines with J gene TRBJ1-5; tentative D call: TRBD1 (6 bases). The CDR3 contains 15 residues. Trimming removed 2 bases from V and 5 bases from J, with 13 bases in between. Germline assignment: CDR1 MNHEY and CDR2 SVGAGI.